The 25 T cell receptor beta chains in this list originate from one sample, sequenced in a study of blood T cells in healthy people across ages. Alongside a J-beta primer mix, a sample-barcoded 5' primer served in a second PCR lasting about 7 to 11 cycles. From the 5' RACE reads, TCRdb called clonotypes with MiXCR, one entry per CDR3 protein. The data show 1.5 million to 2 million distinct CDR3 sequences, with approximately 28% seen just once and 7.7% held by the top ten. The sequencing sample was made of blood. Receptor source: a woman in her 30s in good health.

This clonotype occurred many times. The chain has TRBV15 and TRBJ2-5; D not resolved. V was pared by 4 bases and J by 1 base, with 10 bases between. Germline V gene sequence: CDR1 LNHNV, CDR2 YYDKDF (reference sequence). The CDR3 sequence is 14 residues long. This CDR3 is CATSTQRSQETQYF. CDR3 in DNA: TGTGCCACCAGCACACAGAGAAGCCAAGAGACCCAGTACTTC.

This clonotype came up a few times. The V call is TRBV4-1, the J call TRBJ2-1; TRBD2 matches 7 bases. The CDR3 has 14 residues. Germline-derived CDR1 and CDR2 are MGHRA and YSYEKL. V was pared by 5 bases and J by 6 bases, with 7 bases of the junction left unmatched. CDR3 sequence (DNA): TGCGCCAGCAGCAGGCCTAGCGGTTTCAATGAGCAGTTCTTC. This encodes CASSRPSGFNEQFF.

CDR3 residues: CASSSQGTAGSYEQYF. Here the CDR3 DNA reads TGTGCCAGCAGTTCCCAGGGAACCGCCGGGTCCTACGAGCAGTACTTC. The chain recombines TRBV12-3 or TRBV12-4 with TRBJ2-7; weak D call: TRBD1 (5 bases). V shed 4 bases and J shed 1 base, with 17 bases lying between them. The CDR3 consists of 16 residues.

The chain combines TRBV20-1 with TRBJ2-5; the match to TRBD1 covers 10 bases. Germline loops: CDR1 DFQATT, CDR2 SNEGSKA (reference sequence). CDR3 size: 14 residues. Trimming at V came to 6 bases and at J to 3 bases, leaving 7 bases not matched to a gene. The CDR3 loop is CSAEPGTGEETQYF. CDR3 in DNA: TGCAGTGCCGAACCGGGGACAGGGGAAGAGACCCAGTACTTC.

This chain connects TRBV5-1 to TRBJ2-2; D remains ambiguous. The V gene's germline CDR1 is SGHRS and CDR2 YFSETQ. The CDR3 is 14 residues long. V was trimmed by 7 bases and J by 0 bases, leaving 10 bases between them. The CDR3 DNA reads as TGCGCCAGCCATGAAGGGACGAACACCGGGGAGCTGTTTTTT. Translation gives CASHEGTNTGELFF.

This clonotype was found many times. CDR3 DNA: TGCAGTGCGAGGGATCATCAAGGGGCCTTGTACGGCTACACCTTC. Translated, it gives CSARDHQGALYGYTF. The chain has TRBV20-1 and TRBJ1-2; D may be TRBD1 (5 bases). With 6 bases removed from V and 8 bases from J, the gap between germline ends came to 25 bases. The germline gives CDR1 DFQATT, CDR2 SNEGSKA (reference sequence). This CDR3 spans 15 amino acids.

This clonotype came up many times. The chain employs TRBV29-1 and TRBJ2-3, with 10 positions matching TRBD2. The CDR3 sequence is 16 residues long. Per germline, CDR1 SQVTM and CDR2 ANQGSEA. V lost 6 bases and J lost 8; bases outside the gene matches: 17. The CDR3 DNA follows: TGCAGCGTGGCACTGATATCTAGCGGGAGAACCCGTACGCAGTATTTT. Its translation: CSVALISSGRTRTQYF.

The chain links TRBV29-1 to TRBJ1-1, with unresolved D. V dropped 4 bases and J dropped 0 bases, with 9 bases sitting between them. The CDR3 extends over 13 amino acids. CDR1 SQVTM and CDR2 ANQGSEA come from the germline V gene. CDR3 nucleotide sequence: TGCAGCGTTGGGGCAGCGATGAACACTGAAGCTTTCTTT. This encodes CSVGAAMNTEAFF.

This clonotype was counted once. V usage is TRBV6-6 and J usage is TRBJ2-1, with 9 bases matching TRBD1. Germline loops: CDR1 MNHNY, CDR2 SVGAGI (reference sequence). The J segment lost 6 bases and the V segment lost 4 bases, leaving 7 bases of the junction unmatched. CDR3 length: 15 amino acids. The CDR3 loop is CASSLDRGFGNEQFF. CDR3 nucleotides: TGTGCCAGCAGTTTGGACAGGGGTTTCGGCAATGAGCAGTTCTTC.

The chain couples TRBV4-1 to TRBJ2-1; 8 bases fit TRBD2. Germline V CDR1 and CDR2: MGHRA, YSYEKL. This CDR3 region has 18 residues. The ends lost 5 bases at V and 4 bases at J; junction bases unmatched: 16. CDR3 nucleotides: TGCGCCAGCAGCTCCAGCCCCGGCTTAGCGGGGACTTACAATGAGCAGTTCTTC. Translating gives CASSSSPGLAGTYNEQFF.

The sample holds a few counts of this clonotype. The chain has TRBV7-2 and TRBJ2-5; D might be TRBD2 (6 bases). This CDR3 has 13 amino acids. Germline CDR1 reads SGHTA; CDR2 reads FQGNSA. V lost 5 bases to trimming and J lost 4 bases, with 11 bases between them. The CDR3: CASSATSAETQYF. The CDR3 DNA reads as TGTGCCAGCAGCGCGACTAGTGCAGAGACCCAGTACTTC.

This clonotype appeared a few times. V and J are TRBV7-2 and TRBJ2-1, with TRBD2 matching 10 bases. Germline-derived CDR1 and CDR2 are SGHTA and FQGNSA. The CDR3 is 15 residues long. After removal of 2 bases from V and 8 bases from J, the junction contained 6 bases not matched to a gene. In nucleotides, the CDR3 is TGTGCCAGCAGCTTATCCAGCGGGAGGGCGGATGAGCAGTTCTTC. This translates into CASSLSSGRADEQFF.

The V call is TRBV7-2, the J call TRBJ2-1, with TRBD2 matching over 8 bases. J was trimmed by 4 bases and V by 5 bases; bases with no gene match: 7. The length of the CDR3 is 15 residues. The germline gives CDR1 SGHTA, CDR2 FQGNSA. CDR3 DNA: TGTGCCAGCAGCCCCAGCGGGAGACTATACAATGAGCAGTTCTTC. Amino acids: CASSPSGRLYNEQFF.

Note on this clonotype: A clone one base away is much larger, so this may be a read error. The V and J genes are TRBV2 and TRBJ2-1; TRBD2 matches at 7 bases. The CDR3 has 15 amino acids. Germline V CDR1 and CDR2: SNHLY, FYNNEI. CDR3: CVSSGDGSSYNEQFF. The CDR3 coding sequence is TGTGTCAGCAGCGGGGACGGGAGCTCCTACAATGAGCAGTTCTTC.

The sample holds many counts of this clonotype. The genes are TRBV7-6 and TRBJ2-4, with 14 nucleotides matching TRBD2. The germline CDR1 and CDR2 sequences are SGHVS and FNYEAQ. After removal of 5 bases from V and 6 bases from J, the junction contained 9 bases not matched to a gene. The CDR3 has 17 residues. Here the CDR3 reads CASSLTSGGALPNIQYF. Here the CDR3 DNA reads TGTGCCAGCAGCCTGACTAGCGGGGGGGCACTACCAAACATTCAGTACTTC.

This clonotype was seen more than once but under ten times. This chain links TRBV6-5 with TRBJ2-7; TRBD1 or TRBD2 may be the D gene (5 bases each). The V end was cut by 0 bases, the J end by 6 bases, with 15 bases between. The CDR3 spans 15 residues. CDR1 MNHEY and CDR2 SVGAGI come from the germline V gene. Here the CDR3 reads CASSYSEVGVGEQYF. The CDR3 DNA is TGTGCCAGCAGTTACTCGGAAGTGGGGGTCGGCGAGCAGTACTTC.

This chain joins TRBV29-1 and TRBJ2-7, with D possibly matching TRBD2 (6 bases). Looked up from germline, CDR1 is SQVTM and CDR2 is ANQGSEA. V lost 0 bases and J 2 bases, leaving 11 bases between the germline ends. The CDR3 length is 14 residues. CDR3 in DNA: TGCAGCGTTGAAGAGGCGGGATCGGCCTACGAGCAGTACTTC. The encoded protein is CSVEEAGSAYEQYF.

The rearrangement links TRBV20-1 to TRBJ1-1, with TRBD1 as a possible D gene (5 bases). Per the germline V gene, CDR1 is DFQATT and CDR2 is SNEGSKA (reference sequence). V shed 6 bases and J shed 4 bases, with 21 bases lying between them. This CDR3 comprises 15 residues. The CDR3 DNA reads as TGCAGTGCCAAAACGTGGGGGACCATGACCACTGAAGCTTTCTTT. Amino acids: CSAKTWGTMTTEAFF.

Turning to this clonotype: A read error may account for a junction end that differs from germline. The chain uses TRBV5-8 and TRBJ2-5; D ambiguous. CDR1 and CDR2 (germline): SGHTS, YDEGEE. The CDR3 is made up of 14 amino acids. The CDR3 protein is CTSSLVSVQETQYF. The CDR3 region has the DNA TGTACCAGCAGCTTGGTGTCAGTCCAAGAGACCCAGTACTTC. The entire variable domain, with the rest obtained from reference TRBV5-8 and TRBJ2-5, is as follows: EAGVTQSPTHLIKTRGQQATLRCSPISGHTSVYWYQQALGLGLQFLLWYDEGEERNRGNFPPRFSGRQFPNYSSELNVNALELEDSALYLCTSSLVSVQETQYFGPGTRLLVL.

This clonotype was counted only a few times. The rearrangement joins TRBV18 to TRBJ2-3, with D unclear. This CDR3 is built from 13 residues. Germline V gene lookup returns CDR1 KGHSH and CDR2 LQKENI. Trimming pared 2 bases from V and 4 bases from J, leaving 7 bases between. CDR3 amino acids: CASSPGEADTQYF. DNA of the CDR3: TGTGCCAGCTCACCAGGTGAAGCAGATACGCAGTATTTT. The whole variable domain, remainder taken from reference TRBV18 and TRBJ2-3, is NAGVMQNPRHLVRRRGQEARLRCSPMKGHSHVYWYRQLPEEGLKFMVYLQKENIIDESGMPKERFSAEFPKEGPSILRIQQVVRGDSAAYFCASSPGEADTQYFGPGTRLTVL.

In this sample, this clonotype turned up many times. The rearrangement uses TRBV6-5 and TRBJ2-7, with 8 nucleotides matching TRBD2. Trimming cost V 4 bases and J 5 bases; bases outside gene matches: 10. Germline assignment: CDR1 MNHEY and CDR2 SVGAGI. The CDR3 contains 15 residues. Written as DNA, the CDR3 is TGTGCCAGCAGTTCATATAGCGGGAAGAATGACGAGCAGTACTTC. This gives the protein CASSSYSGKNDEQYF.

The table lists this clonotype with a few counts. The rearrangement uses TRBV10-3 and TRBJ2-1; D may be TRBD1 or TRBD2 (5 bases each). The CDR3 spans 13 residues. The germline CDR1 and CDR2 sequences are ENHRY and SYGVKD. V was cut by 6 bases and J by 5 bases, with 11 bases left in between. DNA for the CDR3: TGTGCCATCAGGGGGGACGTGAACAATGAGCAGTTCTTC. Translating gives CAIRGDVNNEQFF.

The gene calls are TRBV18 and TRBJ2-5; 7 bases align to TRBD1. The J call is doubtful: the DNA matches TRBJ2-7 better. Germline V CDR1 and CDR2: KGHSH, LQKENI. The CDR3 is 13 residues long. The CDR3 protein is CASSPRQGAEQYF. For the CDR3, the DNA is TGTGCCAGCTCACCAAGACAGGGAGCCGAGCAGTACTTC.

Concerning this clonotype: A much larger clone differs by one base, so this may be a read error. The genes are TRBV29-1 and TRBJ2-5; no firm D call. The CDR3 is made up of 13 amino acids. The germline V gene has CDR1 SQVTM and CDR2 ANQGSEA. The CDR3 DNA sequence: TGCGGCGTTGGGTCACCGAACCAAGAGACCCAGTACTTC. This translates into CGVGSPNQETQYF.

Only a few counts were recorded for this clonotype. This chain joins TRBV12-3 or TRBV12-4 and TRBJ2-3; the D gene is possibly TRBD2 (5 bases). The CDR3 spans 13 residues. Trimming removed 8 bases at V and 8 bases at J, with 17 bases between. As DNA, the CDR3 is TGTGCCAGCGCGTCTGAACTAGGTCTTACGCAGTATTTT. Its translation: CASASELGLTQYF.